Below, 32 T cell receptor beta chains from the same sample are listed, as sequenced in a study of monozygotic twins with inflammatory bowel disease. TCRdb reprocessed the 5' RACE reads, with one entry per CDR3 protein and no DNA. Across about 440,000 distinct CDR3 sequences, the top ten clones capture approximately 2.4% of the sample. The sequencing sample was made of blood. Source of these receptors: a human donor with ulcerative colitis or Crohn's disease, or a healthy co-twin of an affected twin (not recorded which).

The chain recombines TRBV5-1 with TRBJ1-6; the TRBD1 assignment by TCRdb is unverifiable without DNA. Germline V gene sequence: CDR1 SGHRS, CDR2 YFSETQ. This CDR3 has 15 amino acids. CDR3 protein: CASSLEARDNSPLHF.

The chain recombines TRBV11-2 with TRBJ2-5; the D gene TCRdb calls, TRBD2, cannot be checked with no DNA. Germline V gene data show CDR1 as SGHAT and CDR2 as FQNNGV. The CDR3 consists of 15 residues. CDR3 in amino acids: CASSWDGPTGWTQYF.

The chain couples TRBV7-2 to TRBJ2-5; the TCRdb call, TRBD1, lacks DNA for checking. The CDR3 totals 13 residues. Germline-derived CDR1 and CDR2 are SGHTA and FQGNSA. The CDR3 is CASSTGTVETQYF. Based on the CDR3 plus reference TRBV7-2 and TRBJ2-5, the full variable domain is GAGVSQSPSNKVTEKGKDVELRCDPISGHTALYWYRQSLGQGLEFLIYFQGNSAPDKSGLPSDRFSAERTGGSVSTLTIQRTQQEDSAVYLCASSTGTVETQYFGPGTRLLVL.

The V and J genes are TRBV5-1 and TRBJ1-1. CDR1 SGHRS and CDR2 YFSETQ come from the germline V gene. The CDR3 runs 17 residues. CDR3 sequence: CASSLDPPGNANTEAFF.

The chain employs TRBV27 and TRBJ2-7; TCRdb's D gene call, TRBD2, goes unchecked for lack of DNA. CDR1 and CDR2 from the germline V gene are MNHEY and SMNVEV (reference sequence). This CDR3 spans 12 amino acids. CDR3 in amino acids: CASGTSSYVQYF.

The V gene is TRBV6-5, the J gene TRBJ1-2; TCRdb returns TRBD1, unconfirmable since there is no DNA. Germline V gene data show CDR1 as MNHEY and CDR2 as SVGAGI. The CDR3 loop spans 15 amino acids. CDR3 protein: CTSSSHRDINYGYTF.

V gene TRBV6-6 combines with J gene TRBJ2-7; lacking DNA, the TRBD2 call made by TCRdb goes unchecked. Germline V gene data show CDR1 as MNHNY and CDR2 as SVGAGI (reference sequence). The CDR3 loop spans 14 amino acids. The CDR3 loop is CASSYSELASEQYF.

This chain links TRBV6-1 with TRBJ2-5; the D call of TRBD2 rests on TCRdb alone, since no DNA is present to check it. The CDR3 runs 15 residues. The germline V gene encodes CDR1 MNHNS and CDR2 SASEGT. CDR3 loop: CASRQAGTAGGTQYF.

This CDR3 reads CSASSTLGDYGYTF. The chain is built from TRBV20-1 and TRBJ1-2. This CDR3 is built from 14 residues. Germline-derived CDR1 and CDR2 are DFQATT and SNEGSKA (reference sequence).

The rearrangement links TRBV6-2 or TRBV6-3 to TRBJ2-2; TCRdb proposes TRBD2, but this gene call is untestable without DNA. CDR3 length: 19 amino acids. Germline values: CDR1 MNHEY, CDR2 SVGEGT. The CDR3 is CATDSSYYSSGRFTGELFF.

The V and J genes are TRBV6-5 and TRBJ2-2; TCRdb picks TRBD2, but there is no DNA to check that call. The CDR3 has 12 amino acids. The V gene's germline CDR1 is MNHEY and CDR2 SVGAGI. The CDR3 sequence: CASREWAGELFF.

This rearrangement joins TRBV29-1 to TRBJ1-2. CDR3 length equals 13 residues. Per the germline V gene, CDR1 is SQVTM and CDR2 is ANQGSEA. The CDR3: CSVEDRKYYGYTF.

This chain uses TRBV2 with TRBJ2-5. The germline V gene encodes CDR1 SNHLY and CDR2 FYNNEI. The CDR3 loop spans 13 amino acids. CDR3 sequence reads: CASSDEGVETQYF.

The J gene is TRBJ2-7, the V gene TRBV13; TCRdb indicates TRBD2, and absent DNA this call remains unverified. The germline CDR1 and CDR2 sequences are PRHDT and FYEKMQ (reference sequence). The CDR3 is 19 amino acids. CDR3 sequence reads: CASSYATSGVDASESEQYF.

CDR3 sequence reads: CASSQDGTSGPLQETQYF. The chain couples TRBV3-1 to TRBJ2-5; TCRdb lists TRBD2, though no DNA is available to test this call. The CDR3 is 18 amino acids. Germline CDR1 and CDR2: LGHDT and YNNKEL (reference sequence).

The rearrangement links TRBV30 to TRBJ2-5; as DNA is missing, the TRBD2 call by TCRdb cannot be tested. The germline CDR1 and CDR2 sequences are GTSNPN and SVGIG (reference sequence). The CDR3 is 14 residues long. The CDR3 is CAWRTSGSQETQYF.

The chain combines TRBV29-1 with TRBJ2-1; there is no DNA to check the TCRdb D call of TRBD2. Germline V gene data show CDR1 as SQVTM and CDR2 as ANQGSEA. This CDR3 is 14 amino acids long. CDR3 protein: CSVATGGNYNEQFF.

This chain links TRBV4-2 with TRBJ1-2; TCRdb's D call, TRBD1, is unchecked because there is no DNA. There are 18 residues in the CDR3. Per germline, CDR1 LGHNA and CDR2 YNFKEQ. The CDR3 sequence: CASSQGLSSGGASYGYTF.

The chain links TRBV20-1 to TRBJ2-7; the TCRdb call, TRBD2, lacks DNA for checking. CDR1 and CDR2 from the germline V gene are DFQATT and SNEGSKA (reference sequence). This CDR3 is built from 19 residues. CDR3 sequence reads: CSAMPPRLAGRRLTYEQYF.

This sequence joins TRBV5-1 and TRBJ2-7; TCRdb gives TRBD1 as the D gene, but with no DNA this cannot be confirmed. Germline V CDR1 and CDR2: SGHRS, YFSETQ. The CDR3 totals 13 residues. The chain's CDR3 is CASGGGGQGEQYF.

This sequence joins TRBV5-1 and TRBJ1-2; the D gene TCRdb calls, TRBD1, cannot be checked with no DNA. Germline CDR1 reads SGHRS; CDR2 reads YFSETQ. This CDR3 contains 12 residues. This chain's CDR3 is CASSYDSYGYTF.

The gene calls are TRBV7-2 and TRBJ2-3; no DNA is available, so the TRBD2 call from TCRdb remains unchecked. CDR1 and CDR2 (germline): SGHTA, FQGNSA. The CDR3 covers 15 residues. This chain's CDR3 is CASSLLSGFTDTQYF.

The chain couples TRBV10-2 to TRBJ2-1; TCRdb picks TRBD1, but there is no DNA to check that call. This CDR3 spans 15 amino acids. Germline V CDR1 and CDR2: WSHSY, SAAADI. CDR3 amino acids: CASSPGQGKFNEQFF.

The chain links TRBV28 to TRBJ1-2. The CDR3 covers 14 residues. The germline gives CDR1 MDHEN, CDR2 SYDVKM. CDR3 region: CASSSPSGTSGYTF.

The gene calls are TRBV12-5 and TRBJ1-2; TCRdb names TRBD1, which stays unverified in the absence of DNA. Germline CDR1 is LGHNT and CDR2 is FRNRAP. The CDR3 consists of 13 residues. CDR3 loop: CASGAGGNYGYTF.

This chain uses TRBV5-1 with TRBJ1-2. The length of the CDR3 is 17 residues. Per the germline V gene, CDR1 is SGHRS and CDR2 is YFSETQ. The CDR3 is CASSLAVRTGFNYGYTF.

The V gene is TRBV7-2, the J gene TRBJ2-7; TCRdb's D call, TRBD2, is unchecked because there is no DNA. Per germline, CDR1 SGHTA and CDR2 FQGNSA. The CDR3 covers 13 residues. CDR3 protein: CASSSRASPRKYF.

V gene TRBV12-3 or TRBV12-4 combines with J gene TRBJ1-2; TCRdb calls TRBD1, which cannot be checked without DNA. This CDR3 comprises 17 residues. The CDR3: CASSRRTGTDFNYGYTF.

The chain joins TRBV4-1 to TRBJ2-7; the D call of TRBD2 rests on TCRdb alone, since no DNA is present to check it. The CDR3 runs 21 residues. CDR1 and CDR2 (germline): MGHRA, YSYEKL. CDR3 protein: CASSQESVGLRLAGALQEQYF.

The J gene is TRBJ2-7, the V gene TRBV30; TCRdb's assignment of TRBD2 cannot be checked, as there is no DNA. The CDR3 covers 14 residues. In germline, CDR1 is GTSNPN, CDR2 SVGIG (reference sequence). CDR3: CAWSGLAGTHEQYF.

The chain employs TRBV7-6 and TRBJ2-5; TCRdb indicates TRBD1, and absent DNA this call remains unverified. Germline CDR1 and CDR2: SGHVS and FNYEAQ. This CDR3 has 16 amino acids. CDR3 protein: CASSFPGVRGKETQYF.

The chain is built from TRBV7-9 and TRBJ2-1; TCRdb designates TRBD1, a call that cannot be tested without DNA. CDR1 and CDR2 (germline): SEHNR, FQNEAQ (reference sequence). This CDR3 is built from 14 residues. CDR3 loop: CASSLVTANNEQFF.